This T cell receptor beta chain was recovered during a study of identical twins. Notes on the study in general: Where beta out-of-frame sequences were concerned, excess twin sharing was weaker. The conclusions drew on cross-sectional statistical analysis instead of tracking the same donors.

All of the donors were Caucasians in good health. This clonotype was seen a handful of times. The antigen is undetermined. Addition of a universal primer site occurred through template switching, and cDNA carried unique molecular identifiers. TCRdb reprocessed the 5' RACE reads via MiXCR and lists one record per CDR3 protein. The sample has some 1,700,000 distinct CDR3 sequences, roughly a third seen once. V lost 6 bases, J lost 5 bases, and 10 bases lay in between. Germline V lookup: CDR1 SNHLY, CDR2 FYNNEI. CDR3 size: 12 residues. The chain combines TRBV2 with TRBJ2-5; D is unclear. The clonotype was recovered from a newborn girl in good health. Source material: cord blood. CDR3 DNA sequence: TGTGCCAGCAGGCCCACCTATGAGACCCAGTACTTC. Its protein is CASRPTYETQYF.